This TCR beta chain derives from a study of shared clonotypes between healthy human individuals. Genomic DNA of each subset was evenly split across several immunoSEQ plates. Sequenced by immunoSEQ multiplex PCR; TCRdb stores in-frame clones only, minus some. The table lists roughly 450,000 clones, more than 65% of them singletons. Trimming left V 6 bases short and J 4 bases short, with 13 bases between. From germline, CDR1 is SNHLY and CDR2 FYNNEI. This CDR3 comprises 15 residues. Notes on this clone: The antigen is undetermined.

Points from the study as a whole: Deeper or shallower sequencing was expected to change how clonotypes are shared among donors. Blood alone was sampled, and tissue repertoires likely differ.

Some 100 million PBMCs went into genomic DNA for unsorted samples. Input material: PBMCs. The V call is TRBV2, the J call TRBJ2-6, with no clear D. The source of this sequence is a woman aged 40 to 50 in good health. Some clones in this sample may be carry-over from other donors' samples. The CDR3 region is CASRATSVGANVLTF. The DNA for the CDR3 is TGTGCCAGCAGAGCAACATCGGTCGGGGCCAACGTCCTGACTTTC.